These 5 T cell receptor beta chains originate from one sample sequenced in a study of response to subunit inactivated influenza vaccine. TCRdb passed the RT-PCR reads through MiXCR, listing each CDR3 protein once. The profile shows roughly 150,000 distinct CDR3 sequences, about a tenth of them singletons. The source was non-naive T cells sorted from PBMCs, collected 40 to 50 days after vaccination. The receptors originated from a man between 45 and 60 years old who received an inactivated influenza vaccine.

This clonotype has more than one count but fewer than ten. This chain connects TRBV5-1 to TRBJ2-7; tentatively, D is TRBD2 (5 bases). Germline V gives CDR1 SGHRS, CDR2 YFSETQ. V shed 0 bases and J shed 5 bases, with 18 bases lying between them. The CDR3 runs 16 residues. The CDR3 loop is CASSLELTNWRNEQYF. The CDR3 nucleotides are TGCGCCAGCAGCTTGGAGCTAACCAATTGGAGGAACGAGCAGTACTTC.

This clonotype was recorded at least ten times. The chain uses TRBV12-3 or TRBV12-4 and TRBJ2-7; the match to TRBD1 covers 10 bases. V lost 4 bases, J lost 6 bases, and 6 bases stayed unmatched. The CDR3 sequence is 14 residues long. CDR3 in DNA: TGTGCCAGCAGTTCAAGGGACAGGGGAGCCGAGCAGTACTTC. This encodes CASSSRDRGAEQYF.

The rearrangement joins TRBV5-1 to TRBJ2-3; 11 bases are shared with TRBD2. The CDR3 is 13 residues long. Germline V gene data show CDR1 as SGHRS and CDR2 as YFSETQ. V gave up 8 bases and J gave up 5 bases; unmatched junction bases: 4. The CDR3 DNA sequence: TGCGCCAGTAGCGGGAGGGCCAAAGATACGCAGTATTTT. Its protein product is CASSGRAKDTQYF.

This clonotype was seen a few times. The chain combines TRBV6-1 with TRBJ2-7; possibly TRBD1 or TRBD2 for D (6 bases each). Per the germline V gene, CDR1 is MNHNS and CDR2 is SASEGT. Trimming removed 7 bases from V and 2 bases from J, with 12 bases in between. The CDR3 is 13 residues long. The CDR3 bases are TGTGCCAGCAATCCTAGGGGGGCCTACGAGCAGTACTTC. Its translation: CASNPRGAYEQYF.

This chain uses TRBV30 with TRBJ2-5; 8 nucleotides agree with TRBD1. Germline V lookup: CDR1 GTSNPN, CDR2 SVGIG (reference sequence). The J segment lost 5 bases and the V segment lost 1 base, leaving 18 bases of the junction unmatched. The CDR3 loop spans 18 amino acids. In DNA, the CDR3 is TGTGCCTGGAGTGACGGACAGGGATCTTTCCTATTTTCGGAGACCCAGTACTTC. Translation: CAWSDGQGSFLFSETQYF. The full variable domain, completed using reference TRBV30 and TRBJ2-5, is SQTIHQWPATLVQPVGSPLSLECTVEGTSNPNLYWYRQAAGRGLQLLFYSVGIGQISSEVPQNLSASRPQDRQFILSSKKLLLSDSGFYLCAWSDGQGSFLFSETQYFGPGTRLLVL.